This is a list of T cell receptor beta chains from one sample in a study of T cell responses to AZD1222 COVID-19 vaccine. The assay was immunoSEQ multiplex PCR, and TCRdb's table has in-frame clones only and misses some. In the table there are some 150,000 clones, 88% of which are singletons. The sequenced sample was peripheral blood, obtained 28 days after the second dose of the MenACWY control vaccine. The receptors come from an adult who received the MenACWY meningococcal vaccine as a control. CDR3s include the opening cysteine and the closing phenylalanine or tryptophan. Clone size is stated in some rows and not others, as once, few, many or a class when expanded.

clone_size: .
v_call: TRBV12-3/TRBV12-4
j_call: TRBJ1-5
cdr3_aa: CATSRGGQPQHF

clone_size: .
v_call: TRBV3-1/TRBV3-2
j_call: TRBJ1-2
cdr3_aa: CASSQEGRGQRGGYTF

clone_size: .
v_call: TRBV9
j_call: TRBJ2-1
cdr3_aa: CASSVDAAYYNEQFF

clone_size: few
v_call: TRBV7-9
j_call: TRBJ2-5
cdr3_aa: CASSSGYQFQETQYF

clone_size: .
v_call: TRBV18
j_call: TRBJ2-1
cdr3_aa: CASSPQEIAGEGEQFF

clone_size: .
v_call: TRBV3-1/TRBV3-2
j_call: TRBJ2-7
cdr3_aa: CASSRTGGAYEQYF

clone_size: .
v_call: TRBV9
j_call: TRBJ1-4
cdr3_aa: CASSVGRQWANEKLFF

clone_size: .
v_call: TRBV6-2/TRBV6-3
j_call: TRBJ2-5
cdr3_aa: CASSPTGSGETQYF

clone_size: .
v_call: TRBV24-1
j_call: TRBJ2-1
cdr3_aa: CATSEPPSGRATSATNEQFF

clone_size: .
v_call: TRBV30
j_call: TRBJ1-2
cdr3_aa: CAWNAGTTKGYTF

clone_size: .
v_call: TRBV6-2/TRBV6-3
j_call: TRBJ2-5
cdr3_aa: CASSYSGDYQETQYF

clone_size: .
v_call: TRBV9
j_call: TRBJ2-1
cdr3_aa: CASRADNEQFF

clone_size: .
v_call: TRBV5-6
j_call: TRBJ1-1
cdr3_aa: CASGAHRPASGNTEAFF

clone_size: .
v_call: TRBV2
j_call: TRBJ2-1
cdr3_aa: CASSELQISYNEQFF

clone_size: .
v_call: TRBV24-1
j_call: TRBJ2-1
cdr3_aa: CATSEGGRAFDEQFF

clone_size: .
v_call: TRBV30
j_call: TRBJ1-4
cdr3_aa: CAWSSQGFPEKLFF

clone_size: .
v_call: TRBV11-3
j_call: TRBJ2-1
cdr3_aa: CASSLGALWGSYEQFF

clone_size: .
v_call: TRBV20-1
j_call: TRBJ1-4
cdr3_aa: CSASAGVEKLFF

clone_size: .
v_call: TRBV28
j_call: TRBJ1-2
cdr3_aa: CASSSATTVDGSTF

clone_size: .
v_call: TRBV4-2
j_call: TRBJ2-7
cdr3_aa: CASSQDMGAGSYEQYF

clone_size: .
v_call: TRBV2
j_call: TRBJ2-7
cdr3_aa: CASKEEGASSYEQYF

clone_size: .
v_call: TRBV12-5
j_call: TRBJ1-2
cdr3_aa: CASGLVAVSRGYTF

clone_size: .
v_call: TRBV5-1
j_call: TRBJ1-4
cdr3_aa: CASSPQGGVNEKLFF

clone_size: .
v_call: TRBV27
j_call: TRBJ1-2
cdr3_aa: CASSFRGRYGYTF

clone_size: .
v_call: TRBV7-2
j_call: TRBJ1-5
cdr3_aa: CASSQQSYQPQHF

clone_size: once
v_call: TRBV19
j_call: TRBJ2-7
cdr3_aa: CASSIVGYYEQYF

clone_size: .
v_call: TRBV14
j_call: TRBJ1-6
cdr3_aa: CASSQAWALRGESPLHF

clone_size: .
v_call: TRBV5-1
j_call: TRBJ1-4
cdr3_aa: CASSLTGGNEKLFF

clone_size: .
v_call: TRBV19
j_call: TRBJ2-3
cdr3_aa: CASTKAPSRTDTQYF

clone_size: .
v_call: TRBV2
j_call: TRBJ2-5
cdr3_aa: CASSGHIGQYF

clone_size: .
v_call: TRBV6-5
j_call: TRBJ2-5
cdr3_aa: CASRTGGGGKTQYF

clone_size: .
v_call: TRBV7-2
j_call: TRBJ1-6
cdr3_aa: CASSLQGNSPLHF

clone_size: .
v_call: TRBV5-1
j_call: TRBJ1-1
cdr3_aa: CASSRGRDTEAFF

clone_size: once
v_call: TRBV18
j_call: TRBJ1-5
cdr3_aa: CASSPTGQGVPQHF

clone_size: .
v_call: TRBV14
j_call: TRBJ1-1
cdr3_aa: CASSQGQNTEAFF

clone_size: .
v_call: TRBV2
j_call: TRBJ2-1
cdr3_aa: CASTRTESSYNEQFF

clone_size: .
v_call: TRBV9
j_call: TRBJ2-5
cdr3_aa: CASSVAPGETQYF

clone_size: once
v_call: TRBV12-3/TRBV12-4
j_call: TRBJ1-4
cdr3_aa: CASSFGEKLFF

clone_size: few
v_call: TRBV6-5
j_call: TRBJ2-7
cdr3_aa: CASRKSRNYEQYF

clone_size: .
v_call: TRBV6-2/TRBV6-3
j_call: TRBJ2-7
cdr3_aa: CASSYPEWSYEQYF

clone_size: .
v_call: TRBV28
j_call: TRBJ2-7
cdr3_aa: CASSFSGGADEQYF

clone_size: .
v_call: TRBV15
j_call: TRBJ2-1
cdr3_aa: CATSTRTSGNNEQFF

clone_size: .
v_call: TRBV6-2/TRBV6-3
j_call: TRBJ2-5
cdr3_aa: CASSYSKRGGQETQYF